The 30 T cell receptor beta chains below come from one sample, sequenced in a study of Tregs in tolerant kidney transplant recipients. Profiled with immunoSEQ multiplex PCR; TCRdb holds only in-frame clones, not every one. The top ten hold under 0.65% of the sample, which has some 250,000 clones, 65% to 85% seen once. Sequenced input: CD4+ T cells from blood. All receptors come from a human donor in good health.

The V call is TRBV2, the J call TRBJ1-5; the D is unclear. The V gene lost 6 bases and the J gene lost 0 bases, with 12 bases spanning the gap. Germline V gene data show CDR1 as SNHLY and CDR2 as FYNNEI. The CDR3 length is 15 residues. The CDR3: CASRLTQNSNQPQHF. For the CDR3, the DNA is TGTGCCAGCAGACTGACCCAAAATAGCAATCAGCCCCAGCATTTT.

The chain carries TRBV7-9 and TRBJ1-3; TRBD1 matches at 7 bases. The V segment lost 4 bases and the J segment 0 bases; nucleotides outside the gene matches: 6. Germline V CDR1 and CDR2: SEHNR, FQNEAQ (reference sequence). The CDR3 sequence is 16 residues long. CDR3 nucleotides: TGTGCCAGCAGCTCCCGACAGGGCAGCTCTGGAAACACCATATATTTT. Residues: CASSSRQGSSGNTIYF.

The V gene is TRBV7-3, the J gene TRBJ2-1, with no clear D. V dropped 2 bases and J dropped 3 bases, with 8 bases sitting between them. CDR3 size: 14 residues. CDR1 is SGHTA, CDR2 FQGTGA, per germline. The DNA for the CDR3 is TGTGCCAGCAGCTTAGCTCTAGACTACAATGAGCAGTTCTTC. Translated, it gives CASSLALDYNEQFF.

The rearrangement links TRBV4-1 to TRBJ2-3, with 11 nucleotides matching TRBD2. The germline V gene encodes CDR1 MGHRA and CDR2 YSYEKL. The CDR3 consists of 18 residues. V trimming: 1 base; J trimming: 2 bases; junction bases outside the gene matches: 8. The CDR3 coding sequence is TGCGCCAGCAGCCAAGCCCCTAGCGGGAGGTCTTTCACAGATACGCAGTATTTT. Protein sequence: CASSQAPSGRSFTDTQYF.

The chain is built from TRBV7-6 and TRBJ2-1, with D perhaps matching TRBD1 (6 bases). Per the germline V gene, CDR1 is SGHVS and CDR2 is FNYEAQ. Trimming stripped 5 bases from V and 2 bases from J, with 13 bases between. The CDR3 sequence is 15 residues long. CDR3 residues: CASSQLRGTYNEQFF. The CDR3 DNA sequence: TGTGCCAGCAGCCAACTCAGGGGTACCTACAATGAGCAGTTCTTC.

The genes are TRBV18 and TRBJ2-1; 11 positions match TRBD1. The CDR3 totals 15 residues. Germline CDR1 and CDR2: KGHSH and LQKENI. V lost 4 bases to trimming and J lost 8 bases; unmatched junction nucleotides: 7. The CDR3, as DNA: TGTGCCAGCTCACAAGGGACAGGGGGTTCGGATGAGCAGTTCTTC. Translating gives CASSQGTGGSDEQFF.

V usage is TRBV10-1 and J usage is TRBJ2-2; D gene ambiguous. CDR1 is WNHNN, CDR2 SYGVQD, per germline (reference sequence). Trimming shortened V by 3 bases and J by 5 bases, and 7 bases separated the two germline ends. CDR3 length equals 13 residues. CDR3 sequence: CASSDRWTGELFF. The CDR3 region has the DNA TGCGCCAGCAGTGATCGTTGGACCGGGGAGCTGTTTTTT.

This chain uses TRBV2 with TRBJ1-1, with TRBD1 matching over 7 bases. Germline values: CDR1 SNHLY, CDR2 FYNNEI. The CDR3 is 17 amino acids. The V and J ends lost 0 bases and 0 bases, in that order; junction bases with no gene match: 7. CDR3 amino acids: CASSEASRTGVNTEAFF. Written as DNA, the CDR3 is TGTGCCAGCAGTGAAGCGTCTAGGACAGGCGTGAACACTGAAGCTTTCTTT. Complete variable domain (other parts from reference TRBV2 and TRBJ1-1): EPEVTQTPSHQVTQMGQEVILRCVPISNHLYFYWYRQILGQKVEFLVSFYNNEISEKSEIFDDQFSVERPDGSNFTLKIRSTKLEDSAMYFCASSEASRTGVNTEAFFGQGTRLTVV.

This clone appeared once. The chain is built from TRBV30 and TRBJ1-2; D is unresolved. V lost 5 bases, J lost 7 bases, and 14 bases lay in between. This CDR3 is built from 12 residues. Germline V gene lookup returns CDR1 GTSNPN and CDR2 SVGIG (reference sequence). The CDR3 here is CAWDRRLFGYTF. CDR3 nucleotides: TGTGCCTGGGACCGCAGGCTGTTTGGCTACACCTTC.

CDR3 loop: CASSLSRDGYGYTF. The DNA for the CDR3 is TGTGCCAGCAGCTTAAGCAGGGATGGCTATGGCTACACCTTC. This chain connects TRBV5-4 to TRBJ1-2; the D gene is possibly TRBD1 (5 bases). CDR1 and CDR2 from the germline V gene are SGHNT and YYREEE (reference sequence). The CDR3 runs 14 residues. Trimming took off 2 bases at V and 4 bases at J, with 12 bases between the two ends.

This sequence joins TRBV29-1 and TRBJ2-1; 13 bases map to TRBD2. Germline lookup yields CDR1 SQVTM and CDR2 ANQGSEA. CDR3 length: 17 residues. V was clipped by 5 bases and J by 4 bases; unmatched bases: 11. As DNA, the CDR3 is TGCAGCGTTACGACTAGCGGGGGGCGATTTGCGTACAATGAGCAGTTCTTC. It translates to CSVTTSGGRFAYNEQFF.

In nucleotides, the CDR3 is TGTGCCAGCAGTTTTCGCGTTGGAGCTAACTATGGCTACACCTTC. Residues: CASSFRVGANYGYTF. This chain joins TRBV27 and TRBJ1-2; D is ambiguous. This CDR3 has 15 residues. Germline V lookup: CDR1 MNHEY, CDR2 SMNVEV (reference sequence). Trimming pared 3 bases from V and 0 bases from J, leaving 11 bases between.

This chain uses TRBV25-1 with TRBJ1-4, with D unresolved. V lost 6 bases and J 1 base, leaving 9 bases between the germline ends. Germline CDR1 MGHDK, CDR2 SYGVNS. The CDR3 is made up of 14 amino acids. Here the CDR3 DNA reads TGTGCCAGCAGCGAGGGAGTAACTAATGAAAAACTGTTTTTT. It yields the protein CASSEGVTNEKLFF.

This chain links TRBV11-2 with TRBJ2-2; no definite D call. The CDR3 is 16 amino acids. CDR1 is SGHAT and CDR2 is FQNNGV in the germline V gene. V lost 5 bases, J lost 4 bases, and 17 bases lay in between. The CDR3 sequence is CASSPIRQATTGELFF. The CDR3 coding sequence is TGTGCCAGCAGCCCTATCCGACAAGCCACCACCGGGGAGCTGTTTTTT.

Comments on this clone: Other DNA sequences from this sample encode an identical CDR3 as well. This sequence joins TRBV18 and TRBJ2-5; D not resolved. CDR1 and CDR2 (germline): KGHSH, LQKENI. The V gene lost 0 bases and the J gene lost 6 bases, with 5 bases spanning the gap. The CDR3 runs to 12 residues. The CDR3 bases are TGTGCCAGCTCACCACCGGGGAAGACCCAGTACTTC. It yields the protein CASSPPGKTQYF.

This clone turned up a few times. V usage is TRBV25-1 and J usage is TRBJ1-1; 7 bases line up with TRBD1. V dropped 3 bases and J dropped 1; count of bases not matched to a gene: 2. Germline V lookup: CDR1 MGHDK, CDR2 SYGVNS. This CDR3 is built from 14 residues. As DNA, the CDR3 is TGTGCCAGCAGTGATTACAGGGGGAACACTGAAGCTTTCTTT. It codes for CASSDYRGNTEAFF.

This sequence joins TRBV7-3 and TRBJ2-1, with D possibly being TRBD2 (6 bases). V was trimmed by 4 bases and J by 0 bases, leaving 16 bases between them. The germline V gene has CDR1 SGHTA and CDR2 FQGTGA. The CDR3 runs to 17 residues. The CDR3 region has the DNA TGTGCCAGCAGCTATTTACCCCTCGGGAGCTCCTACAATGAGCAGTTCTTC. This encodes CASSYLPLGSSYNEQFF.

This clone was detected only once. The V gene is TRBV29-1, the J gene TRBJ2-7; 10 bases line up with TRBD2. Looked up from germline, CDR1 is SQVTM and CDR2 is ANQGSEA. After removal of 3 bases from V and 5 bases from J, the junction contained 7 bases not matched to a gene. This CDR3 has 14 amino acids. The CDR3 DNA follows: TGCAGCGTTGAGAGGGCTAGCGGGAGCGACGAGCAGTACTTC. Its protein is CSVERASGSDEQYF.

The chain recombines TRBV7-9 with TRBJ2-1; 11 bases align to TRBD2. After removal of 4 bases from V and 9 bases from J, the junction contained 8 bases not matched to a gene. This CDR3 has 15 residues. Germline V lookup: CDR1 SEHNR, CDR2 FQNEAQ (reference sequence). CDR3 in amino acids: CASSYIAGGPGEQFF. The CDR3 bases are TGTGCCAGCAGCTATATAGCGGGGGGGCCAGGTGAGCAGTTCTTC. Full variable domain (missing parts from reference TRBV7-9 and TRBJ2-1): DTGVSQNPRHKITKRGQNVTFRCDPISEHNRLYWYRQTLGQGPEFLTYFQNEAQLEKSRLLSDRFSAERPKGSFSTLEIQRTEQGDSAMYLCASSYIAGGPGEQFFGPGTRLTVL.

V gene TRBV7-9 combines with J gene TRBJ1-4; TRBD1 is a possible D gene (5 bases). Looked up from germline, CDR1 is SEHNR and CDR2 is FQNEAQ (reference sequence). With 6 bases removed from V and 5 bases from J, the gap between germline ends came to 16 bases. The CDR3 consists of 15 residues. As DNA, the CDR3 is TGTGCCAGCAGATTAAGGGGCAACCCCAATGAAAAACTGTTTTTT. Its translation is CASRLRGNPNEKLFF.

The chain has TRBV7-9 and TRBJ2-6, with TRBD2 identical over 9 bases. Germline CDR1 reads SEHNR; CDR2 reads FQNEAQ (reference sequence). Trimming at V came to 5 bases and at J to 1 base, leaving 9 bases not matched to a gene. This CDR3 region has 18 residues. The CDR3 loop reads CASSQGLAGMSGANVLTF. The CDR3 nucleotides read TGTGCCAGCAGCCAGGGACTAGCCGGGATGTCTGGGGCCAACGTCCTGACTTTC.

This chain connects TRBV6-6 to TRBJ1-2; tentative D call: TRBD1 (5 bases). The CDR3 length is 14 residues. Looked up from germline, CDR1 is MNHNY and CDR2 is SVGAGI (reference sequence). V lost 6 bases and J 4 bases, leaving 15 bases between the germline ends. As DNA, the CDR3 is TGTGCCAGCAGAGGATCGGGGCCGTCCTATGGCTACACCTTC. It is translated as CASRGSGPSYGYTF.

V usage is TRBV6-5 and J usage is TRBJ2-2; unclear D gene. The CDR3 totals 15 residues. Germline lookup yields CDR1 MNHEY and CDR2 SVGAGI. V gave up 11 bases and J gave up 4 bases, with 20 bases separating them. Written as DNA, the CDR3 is TGTGCCGATCCTTGGCACCGATCCCGCACCGGGGAGCTGTTTTTT. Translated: CADPWHRSRTGELFF.

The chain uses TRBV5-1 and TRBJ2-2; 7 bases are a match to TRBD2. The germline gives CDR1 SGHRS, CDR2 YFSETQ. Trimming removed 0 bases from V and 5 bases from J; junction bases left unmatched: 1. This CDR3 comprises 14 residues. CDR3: CASSLGLATGELFF. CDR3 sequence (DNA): TGCGCCAGCAGCTTGGGACTAGCTACCGGGGAGCTGTTTTTT.

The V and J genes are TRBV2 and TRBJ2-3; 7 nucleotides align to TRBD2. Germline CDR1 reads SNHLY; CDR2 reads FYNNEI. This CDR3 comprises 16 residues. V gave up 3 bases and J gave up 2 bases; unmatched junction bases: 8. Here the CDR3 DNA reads TGTGCCAGCAGTGATGATAGGCGGGAGAACACAGATACGCAGTATTTT. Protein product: CASSDDRRENTDTQYF.

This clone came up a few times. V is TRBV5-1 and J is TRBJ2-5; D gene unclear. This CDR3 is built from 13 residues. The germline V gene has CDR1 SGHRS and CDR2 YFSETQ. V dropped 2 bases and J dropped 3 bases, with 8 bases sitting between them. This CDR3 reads CASSFASEETQYF. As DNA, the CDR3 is TGCGCCAGCAGCTTCGCGTCGGAAGAGACCCAGTACTTC.

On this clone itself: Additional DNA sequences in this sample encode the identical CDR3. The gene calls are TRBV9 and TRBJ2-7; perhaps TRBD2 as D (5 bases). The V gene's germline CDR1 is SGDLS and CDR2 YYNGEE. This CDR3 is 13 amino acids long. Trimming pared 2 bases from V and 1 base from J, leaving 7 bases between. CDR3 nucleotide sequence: TGTGCCAGCAGCGTGGGGAGTTCCTACGAGCAGTACTTC. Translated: CASSVGSSYEQYF.

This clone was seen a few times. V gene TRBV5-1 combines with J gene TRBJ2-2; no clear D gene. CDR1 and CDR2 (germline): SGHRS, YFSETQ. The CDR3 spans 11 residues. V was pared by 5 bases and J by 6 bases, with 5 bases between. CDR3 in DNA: TGCGCCAGCAGGGACCCCGGGGAGCTGTTTTTT. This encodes CASRDPGELFF.

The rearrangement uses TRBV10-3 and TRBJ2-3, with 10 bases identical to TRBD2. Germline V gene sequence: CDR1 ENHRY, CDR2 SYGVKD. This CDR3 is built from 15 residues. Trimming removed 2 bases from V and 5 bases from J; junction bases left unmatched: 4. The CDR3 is CAISELAGAGDTQYF. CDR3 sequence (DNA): TGTGCCATCAGTGAGCTAGCGGGAGCTGGAGATACGCAGTATTTT.

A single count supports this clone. In nucleotides, the CDR3 is TGTGCCAGCAGTGGGCCCTCGAGTCTCGGTGAGCAGTTCTTC. It encodes CASSGPSSLGEQFF. V and J are TRBV6-1 and TRBJ2-1, with D hard to call. The CDR3 extends over 14 amino acids. The V gene's germline CDR1 is MNHNS and CDR2 SASEGT. V gave up 4 bases and J gave up 9 bases, with 16 bases separating them.